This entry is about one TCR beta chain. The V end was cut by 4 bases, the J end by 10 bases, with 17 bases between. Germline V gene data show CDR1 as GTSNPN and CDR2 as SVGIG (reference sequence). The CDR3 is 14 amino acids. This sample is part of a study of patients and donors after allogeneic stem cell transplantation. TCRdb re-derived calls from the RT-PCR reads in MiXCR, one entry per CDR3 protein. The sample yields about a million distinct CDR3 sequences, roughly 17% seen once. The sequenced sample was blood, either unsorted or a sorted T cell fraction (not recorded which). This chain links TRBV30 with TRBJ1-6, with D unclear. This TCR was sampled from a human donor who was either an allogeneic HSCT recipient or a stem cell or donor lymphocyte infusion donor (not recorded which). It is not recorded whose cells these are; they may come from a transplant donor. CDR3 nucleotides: TGTGCCTGGAAGGCGGGAGTCGGACTGTCACCCCTCCACTTT. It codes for CAWKAGVGLSPLHF.